The clone carrying this TCR beta chain was counted only a few times. The data stem from a study of regulatory T cells in long-lasting Graves disease. iRepertoire HTBI primers and Arm-PCR of CDR3 regions built TCR beta libraries. TCRdb independently ran MiXCR on the multiplex PCR reads; one entry per CDR3 protein. The sample lists hundreds of thousands of distinct CDR3 sequences; roughly 16% were seen once. The time point is: newly diagnosed GD, antithyroid drugs for less than 3 months. The TCR library was made from RNA extracted from PBMCs. The J segment lost 0 bases and the V segment lost 5 bases, leaving 10 bases of the junction unmatched. Germline CDR1 is SQVTM and CDR2 is ANQGSEA. This CDR3 spans 16 amino acids. These data also formed part of another study, on T cells in Graves' hyperthyroidism and ophthalmopathy. That report adds: First-round RT-PCR targeting the TCR CDR3 was performed with the HTBI primer set.

This specimen consisted of peripheral blood mononuclear cells (PBMCs), obtained at new diagnosis, from a patient treated with antithyroid drugs. The chain employs TRBV29-1 and TRBJ1-2; 9 positions agree with TRBD1. This sequence originates from a woman aged 25 to 39 with Graves disease. CDR3: CSVLETGGRSNYGYTF. The CDR3 DNA sequence: TGCAGCGTTTTAGAGACAGGGGGTAGGTCTAACTATGGCTACACCTTC.